This T cell receptor beta chain was profiled in a study of regulatory T cells in long-lasting Graves disease. The CDR3 covers 15 residues. The trim removed 1 base at V and 3 bases at J, leaving 5 bases unmatched. The V gene's germline CDR1 is SGHTA and CDR2 FQGNSA. Construction of the TCR beta libraries employed iRepertoire HTBI primers in conjunction with Arm-PCR of CDR3 regions. TCRdb processed the multiplex PCR reads anew with MiXCR; each CDR3 protein has one entry. The sample contains 300,000 or so distinct CDR3 sequences, around 19% of which appear only once. The sample's time point: persistent/refractory GD, antithyroid drugs over 5 years with positive TRAb. TCR sequences were obtained from RNA taken from PBMCs. This clonotype showed up just a few times.

This TCR was sampled from a female donor with Graves disease. This specimen consisted of peripheral blood mononuclear cells (PBMCs), obtained when the disease was refractory, from a patient treated with antithyroid drugs. The chain employs TRBV7-2 and TRBJ1-1; 7 bases align to TRBD1. Here the CDR3 DNA reads TGTGCCAGCAGCTTAGTGAGGGGGCTGTACACTGAAGCTTTCTTT. This codes for CASSLVRGLYTEAFF.